This T cell receptor (beta chain) comes out of a study of T-cell reconstitution after alpha-beta-depleted transplantation in children. TCRbeta library preparation incorporated unique molecular identifiers. TCRdb reprocessed the PCR reads via MiXCR and lists one record per CDR3 protein. The data show 5,500 to 7,000 distinct CDR3 sequences, with approximately 12% seen just once and 22% held by the top ten. Study results and limitations: In some patients, recipient T cells and intrathymic progenitors surviving conditioning explained high day-60 diversity. Two months or so post-transplant, alpha-beta T cells reportedly derived from several hundred expanded graft clones.

After removal of 2 bases from V and 4 bases from J, the junction contained 6 bases not matched to a gene. The germline CDR1 and CDR2 sequences are MDHEN and SYDVKM. The CDR3 spans 16 residues. In its sample, this clonotype was seen many times. Its antigen is unidentified. The chain is built from TRBV28 and TRBJ2-1, with 9 nucleotides matching TRBD2. The clonotype originates from a child younger than two who had a stem cell transplant for acute myeloid leukemia, so the T cells may come from the graft donor. The specimen was PBMCs, mostly from graft donor cells, collected 180 days after TCRalphabeta/CD19-depleted stem cell transplant. The CDR3 reads CASSLAGGRGYNEQFF. The CDR3 nucleotides read TGTGCCAGCAGTTTAGCGGGAGGGCGGGGATACAATGAGCAGTTCTTC.